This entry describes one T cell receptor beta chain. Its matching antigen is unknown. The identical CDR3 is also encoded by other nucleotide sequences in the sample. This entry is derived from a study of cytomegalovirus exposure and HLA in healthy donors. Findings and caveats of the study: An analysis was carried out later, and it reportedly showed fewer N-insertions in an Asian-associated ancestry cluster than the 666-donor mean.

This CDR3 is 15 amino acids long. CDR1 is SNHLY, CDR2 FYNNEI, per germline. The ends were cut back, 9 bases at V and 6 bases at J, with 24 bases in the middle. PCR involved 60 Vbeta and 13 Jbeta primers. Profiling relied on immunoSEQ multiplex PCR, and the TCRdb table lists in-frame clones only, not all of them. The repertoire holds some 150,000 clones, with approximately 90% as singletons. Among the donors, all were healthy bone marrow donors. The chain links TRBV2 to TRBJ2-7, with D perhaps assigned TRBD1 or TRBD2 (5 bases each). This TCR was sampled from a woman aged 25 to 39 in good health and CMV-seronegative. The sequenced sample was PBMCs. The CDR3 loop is CASSEDLFQGVEQYF. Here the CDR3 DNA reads TGTGCCAGTAGCGAAGACCTATTCCAGGGCGTCGAGCAGTACTTC.